Listed below are T cell receptor beta chains from one sample, sequenced in a study of blood T cell repertoires in COVID-19. Produced via immunoSEQ multiplex PCR; TCRdb's table is partial and in-frame only. The sample carries some 270,000 clones, roughly 85% recorded once. The sample comprised PBMCs or T cells enriched from blood (not recorded which). The origin of the receptors is a woman aged 50 to 65 with acute COVID-19. Each CDR3 is given with its conserved first and last residue. A D gene is named only where the DNA matches it firmly.

TRBJ2-2,TRBV4-1,.,CASSQDVRESGNTGELFF,TGCGCCAGCAGCCAAGATGTCCGCGAGTCAGGCAACACCGGGGAGCTGTTTTTT
TRBJ1-5,TRBV19,TRBD1,CASNQQGAQPQHF,TGTGCCAGTAACCAACAGGGGGCTCAGCCCCAGCATTTT
TRBJ1-2,TRBV19,TRBD1,CASSPGQDYGYTF,TGTGCCAGTAGTCCGGGACAGGACTATGGCTACACCTTC
TRBJ2-5,TRBV7-9,.,CASSLAGADTQYF,TGTGCCAGCAGCTTAGCGGGGGCGGATACCCAGTACTTC
TRBJ2-5,TRBV11-2,.,CASSFWAGAQETQYF,TGTGCCAGCAGCTTTTGGGCGGGGGCACAAGAGACCCAGTACTTC
TRBJ1-1,TRBV4-3,TRBD1,CASSQARTGAEAFF,TGCGCCAGCAGCCAAGCTAGGACAGGGGCTGAAGCTTTCTTT
TRBJ1-1,TRBV6-5,.,CASRTTENTEAFF,TGTGCCAGCAGAACCACAGAGAACACTGAAGCTTTCTTT
TRBJ2-7,TRBV5-6,.,CASSLTGGNEQYF,TGTGCCAGCAGCTTGACGGGGGGCAACGAGCAGTACTTC
TRBJ1-2,TRBV29-1,TRBD1,CSARQGEVNGYTF,TGCAGCGCCAGACAGGGCGAAGTGAATGGCTACACCTTC
TRBJ2-3,TRBV24-1,TRBD2,CATSLDPPSGEFTDTQYF,TGTGCCACCTCTTTGGACCCACCTAGCGGGGAGTTCACAGATACGCAGTATTTT
TRBJ1-1,TRBV27,TRBD1,CASSTSGGTEAFF,TGTGCCAGCAGTACCTCAGGGGGAACTGAAGCTTTCTTT
TRBJ1-2,TRBV3-1/TRBV3-2,.,CASSQGQGLNYGYTF,TGTGCCAGCAGCCAAGGGCAGGGACTTAACTATGGCTACACCTTC
TRBJ2-7,TRBV6-2/TRBV6-3,TRBD1,CASSYPGQEYYEQYF,TGTGCCAGCAGTTACCCGGGACAGGAGTACTACGAGCAGTACTTC
TRBJ2-7,TRBV12-5,.,CASGFRGKPYEQYF,TGTGCTAGTGGTTTCAGGGGAAAACCCTACGAGCAGTACTTC
TRBJ1-2,TRBV5-6,TRBD1,CASRLLSGQGGYTF,TGTGCCAGCAGATTATTATCCGGACAGGGGGGCTACACCTTC
TRBJ1-4,TRBV7-2,TRBD1,CASSSGQGNEKLFF,TGTGCCAGCAGCTCGGGACAGGGTAATGAAAAACTGTTTTTT